This is a list of T cell receptor beta chains from one sample in a study of blood T cell repertoires in COVID-19. This table comes from immunoSEQ multiplex PCR, and its TCRdb copy is limited to in-frame clones, with some not included. The data show some 160,000 clones, roughly 85% seen once. Input material: PBMCs or T cells enriched from blood (not recorded which). These receptors were obtained from a woman in her seventies in a cohort exposed to, infected with or recovered from COVID-19 (not recorded which). Each CDR3 is given with its conserved first and last residue. The order of the fields is J gene, D gene, clone size, V gene, CDR3 protein, CDR3 DNA. The D gene is left open where the match is weak. Size is stated for part of the rows, as once, few or many counts, or as a class when the clone is expanded.

J: TRBJ1-1; D: .; size: .; V: TRBV27; CDR3: CASSTGTWGTEAFF; DNA: TGTGCCAGCTCTACCGGGACTTGGGGCACTGAAGCTTTCTTT
J: TRBJ2-5; D: TRBD2; size: .; V: TRBV7-8; CDR3: CASSRSQYSGRRETQYF; DNA: TGTGCCAGCAGCCGGTCCCAGTATAGCGGGAGGCGGGAGACCCAGTACTTC
J: TRBJ1-1; D: TRBD1; size: .; V: TRBV13; CDR3: CASSSRAVRQGATEAFF; DNA: TGTGCCAGCAGCTCCAGAGCTGTCAGACAGGGGGCAACTGAAGCTTTCTTT
J: TRBJ1-3; D: .; size: .; V: TRBV7-9; CDR3: CASSRATVASGNTIYF; DNA: TGTGCCAGCAGCAGAGCGACAGTGGCCTCTGGAAACACCATATATTTT
J: TRBJ1-2; D: TRBD1; size: .; V: TRBV3-1/TRBV3-2; CDR3: CASSYGTALRGGYTF; DNA: TGTGCCAGCAGCTACGGGACAGCCCTCAGGGGTGGCTACACCTTC
J: TRBJ1-2; D: .; size: .; V: TRBV28; CDR3: CASTLDGKGYTF; DNA: TGTGCCAGCACCCTAGACGGGAAGGGCTACACCTTC
J: TRBJ1-1; D: .; size: .; V: TRBV28; CDR3: CASSPGRRYTEAFF; DNA: TGTGCCAGCAGCCCCGGGAGGCGCTACACTGAAGCTTTCTTT
J: TRBJ1-1; D: .; size: few; V: TRBV5-4; CDR3: CASSLGDSSTEAFF; DNA: TGTGCCAGCAGCTTGGGTGACAGTTCCACTGAAGCTTTCTTT
J: TRBJ1-1; D: .; size: .; V: TRBV3-1/TRBV3-2; CDR3: CASSHGAGGNTEAFF; DNA: TGTGCCAGCAGCCATGGCGCGGGGGGGAACACTGAAGCTTTCTTT
J: TRBJ1-5; D: TRBD1; size: .; V: TRBV10-3; CDR3: CAISQGVGSNQPQHF; DNA: TGTGCCATCAGTCAGGGGGTTGGAAGCAATCAGCCCCAGCATTTT
J: TRBJ2-2; D: .; size: once; V: TRBV28; CDR3: CASSFHGVYTGELFF; DNA: TGTGCCAGCAGTTTCCATGGAGTGTACACCGGGGAGCTGTTTTTT
J: TRBJ2-7; D: TRBD1; size: .; V: TRBV4-2; CDR3: CASSLPGQGSYEQYF; DNA: TGTGCCAGCAGCCTCCCGGGACAGGGCTCCTACGAGCAGTACTTC
J: TRBJ1-6; D: .; size: .; V: TRBV28; CDR3: CASTHGGAYNSPLHF; DNA: TGTGCCAGCACCCACGGGGGGGCCTATAATTCACCCCTCCACTTT
J: TRBJ2-7; D: TRBD2; size: .; V: TRBV7-9; CDR3: CASSETSQEQYF; DNA: TGTGCCAGCAGCGAGACTAGCCAGGAGCAGTACTTC
J: TRBJ1-2; D: TRBD1; size: few; V: TRBV27; CDR3: CASSPTGTGDYGYTF; DNA: TGTGCCAGCAGTCCTACCGGGACAGGTGACTATGGCTACACCTTC
J: TRBJ2-7; D: .; size: once; V: TRBV12-3/TRBV12-4; CDR3: CASSLQSAYEQYF; DNA: TGTGCCAGCAGTTTACAGTCCGCCTACGAGCAGTACTTC
J: TRBJ2-1; D: .; size: .; V: TRBV29-1; CDR3: CSVRGSSYNEQFF; DNA: TGCAGCGTTCGGGGGAGCTCCTACAATGAGCAGTTCTTC
J: TRBJ1-4; D: .; size: .; V: TRBV15; CDR3: CATSRLPGQGDEKLFF; DNA: TGTGCCACCAGCAGATTGCCGGGCCAAGGGGATGAAAAACTGTTTTTT
J: TRBJ2-2; D: .; size: .; V: TRBV3-1/TRBV3-2; CDR3: CASRDTLASSGELFF; DNA: TGTGCCAGCAGGGACACACTAGCAAGCAGCGGGGAGCTGTTTTTT
J: TRBJ2-7; D: TRBD2; size: .; V: TRBV18; CDR3: CASSSEGLEGVNF; DNA: TGTGCCAGCTCATCCGAGGGACTAGAGGGGGTGAACTTC
J: TRBJ2-1; D: TRBD2; size: .; V: TRBV7-6; CDR3: CASSFQQAGEADEQFF; DNA: TGTGCCAGCAGCTTCCAGCAAGCGGGAGAAGCGGATGAGCAGTTCTTC
J: TRBJ2-7; D: .; size: few; V: TRBV6-5; CDR3: CASNIRDNYEQYF; DNA: TGTGCCAGCAACATCCGGGACAACTACGAGCAGTACTTC
J: TRBJ1-5; D: TRBD1; size: .; V: TRBV28; CDR3: CASSSGQGNQPQHF; DNA: TGTGCCAGCAGTTCTGGACAGGGCAATCAGCCCCAGCATTTT
J: TRBJ2-7; D: TRBD1; size: .; V: TRBV27; CDR3: CASHRGGPGGFYEQYF; DNA: TGTGCCAGCCACAGGGGAGGCCCAGGGGGCTTCTACGAGCAGTACTTC
J: TRBJ2-7; D: TRBD1; size: .; V: TRBV18; CDR3: CASSPPTGVRFSYEQYF; DNA: TGTGCCAGCTCACCCCCGACAGGGGTCCGCTTCTCCTACGAGCAGTACTTC
J: TRBJ2-5; D: .; size: .; V: TRBV27; CDR3: CASRGVHETQYF; DNA: TGTGCCAGCAGGGGCGTTCACGAGACCCAGTACTTC